A selection of T cell receptor beta chains follows, all from one sample in a study of cytomegalovirus exposure and HLA in healthy donors. Assay used: immunoSEQ multiplex PCR; TCRdb lists only in-frame clones, some missing. This repertoire shows 150,000 to 200,000 clones, roughly 75% found once; its top ten account for around 4.7%. The sample taken for sequencing was PBMCs. Source of these receptors: a male donor in good health and CMV-seronegative. CDR3s include the opening cysteine and the closing phenylalanine or tryptophan. The D gene is left open where the match is weak. Size values are once, few and many counts, or a class for expanded clones, and some rows have none.

J gene | D gene | V gene | clone size | CDR3 protein | CDR3 DNA
TRBJ2-2 | NA | TRBV19 | NA | CASTPPATGELFF | TGTGCCAGTACCCCCCCCGCGACCGGGGAGCTGTTTTTT
TRBJ2-6 | TRBD1 | TRBV28 | NA | CASSSLLMSPGTVHSGANVLTF | TGTGCCAGCAGTTCCCTACTCATGTCCCCCGGGACAGTACACTCTGGGGCCAACGTCCTGACTTTC
TRBJ1-2 | TRBD1 | TRBV5-6 | NA | CASSSLGGNYGYTF | TGTGCCAGCAGCTCCTTAGGGGGCAACTATGGCTACACCTTC
TRBJ2-7 | NA | TRBV5-1 | NA | CASSLARGLGEQYF | TGCGCCAGCAGCTTGGCCAGGGGTCTAGGCGAGCAGTACTTC
TRBJ2-2 | TRBD1 | TRBV7-9 | NA | CASSSDRGHTGELFF | TGTGCCAGCAGCTCGGACAGGGGGCACACCGGGGAGCTGTTTTTT
TRBJ2-3 | NA | TRBV5-4 | NA | CASSLAGASSTDTQYF | TGTGCCAGCAGCTTGGCAGGGGCTTCCTCCACAGATACGCAGTATTTT
TRBJ1-5 | NA | TRBV7-2 | NA | CASSLGDIRDQPQHF | TGTGCCAGCAGCCTCGGCGACATCAGGGATCAGCCCCAGCATTTT
TRBJ2-1 | NA | TRBV27 | NA | CASSLKPFYEQFF | TGTGCCAGCAGTTTAAAGCCCTTCTATGAGCAGTTCTTC
TRBJ1-6 | NA | TRBV6-5 | few | CASTAGTYNSPLHF | TGTGCCAGCACCGCCGGGACTTATAATTCACCCCTCCACTTT
TRBJ2-2 | TRBD1 | TRBV7-9 | NA | CSSSVGTGGTGELFF | TGTTCCAGCAGCGTCGGGACAGGAGGAACCGGGGAGCTGTTTTTT
TRBJ1-2 | NA | TRBV5-6 | few | CASRLGEAHGYTF | TGTGCCAGCAGGCTGGGGGAGGCGCACGGCTACACCTTC
TRBJ1-2 | NA | TRBV7-3 | NA | CASSPSRAGLGGYTF | TGTGCCAGCAGCCCGTCTCGGGCAGGGTTGGGCGGCTACACCTTC
TRBJ2-7 | TRBD1 | TRBV5-8 | NA | CASSRTGTAAYEQYF | TGTGCCAGCAGCCGAACCGGGACAGCAGCCTACGAGCAGTACTTC
TRBJ2-1 | TRBD2 | TRBV28 | NA | CASGPSSGGATEQFF | TGTGCCAGCGGCCCGTCTAGCGGGGGGGCCACTGAGCAGTTCTTC
TRBJ2-7 | NA | TRBV4-2 | NA | CASSLFWTGTYEQYF | TGTGCCAGCAGCCTATTTTGGACTGGAACCTACGAGCAGTACTTC
TRBJ1-2 | NA | TRBV18 | NA | CASSTPWEGYGYTF | TGTGCCAGCTCCACACCATGGGAGGGGTATGGCTACACCTTC
TRBJ2-7 | NA | TRBV5-4 | NA | CASSPQSGSYEQYF | TGTGCCAGCAGCCCCCAGAGTGGGAGTTACGAGCAGTACTTC
TRBJ1-1 | TRBD1 | TRBV27 | many | CASRVLGTAMNTEAFF | TGTGCCAGCAGGGTGCTGGGGACAGCCATGAACACTGAAGCTTTCTTT
TRBJ2-1 | TRBD2 | TRBV18 | NA | CASSRYWGGYNEQFF | TGTGCCAGCTCACGTTATTGGGGGGGGTACAATGAGCAGTTCTTC
TRBJ2-1 | TRBD2 | TRBV5-4 | once | CASSLGAGGTFF | TGTGCCAGCAGCCTTGGAGCGGGGGGTACGTTCTTC
TRBJ2-3 | TRBD2 | TRBV28 | few | CASSLGSSGDTDTQYF | TGTGCCAGCAGTTTGGGTTCTAGCGGAGACACAGATACGCAGTATTTT
TRBJ1-2 | TRBD1 | TRBV15 | NA | CATRGSGTVTYGYTF | TGTGCCACCAGGGGTTCCGGGACAGTGACCTATGGCTACACCTTC
TRBJ2-7 | TRBD2 | TRBV18 | NA | CASSQTSGRVSYEQYF | TGTGCCAGCTCCCAAACCAGCGGGAGGGTATCCTACGAGCAGTACTTC
TRBJ2-7 | TRBD2 | TRBV6-1 | NA | CASRLAGGGSYEQYF | TGTGCCAGCAGACTAGCGGGTGGCGGCTCCTACGAGCAGTACTTC
TRBJ1-4 | TRBD1 | TRBV11-2 | once | CASSLGYTGGDEKLFF | TGTGCCAGCAGCTTAGGATATACAGGGGGCGATGAAAAACTGTTTTTT
TRBJ2-3 | NA | TRBV19 | NA | CASHAQGTDTQYF | TGTGCCAGTCATGCCCAGGGAACAGATACGCAGTATTTT
TRBJ2-1 | NA | TRBV10-1 | NA | CASSSRYEQFF | TGCGCCAGCAGTTCGCGATATGAGCAGTTCTTC
TRBJ1-1 | NA | TRBV7-9 | NA | CASSLRRGVGNTEAFF | TGTGCCAGCAGCTTACGGCGCGGGGTGGGGAACACTGAAGCTTTCTTT
TRBJ1-5 | NA | TRBV27 | NA | CATSLGASNQPQHF | TGTGCCACCTCACTGGGGGCTAGCAATCAGCCCCAGCATTTT
TRBJ1-5 | NA | TRBV27 | NA | CASSSHRESNQPQHF | TGTGCCAGCAGTTCACACAGGGAGAGCAATCAGCCCCAGCATTTT
TRBJ2-2 | NA | TRBV29-1 | NA | CSVEDGRRGTGELFF | TGCAGCGTTGAAGACGGTAGGAGGGGCACCGGGGAGCTGTTTTTT
TRBJ2-5 | NA | TRBV7-7 | NA | CASSLGRGDQETQYF | TGTGCCAGCAGCTTGGGCAGGGGGGATCAAGAGACCCAGTACTTC
TRBJ2-1 | NA | TRBV6-6 | NA | CASRLAVLGYNEQFF | TGTGCCAGCAGACTCGCAGTCCTAGGATACAATGAGCAGTTCTTC
TRBJ2-7 | NA | TRBV7-2 | NA | CASSLSGDRSYEQYF | TGTGCCAGCAGCTTATCGGGGGACAGATCCTACGAGCAGTACTTC
TRBJ1-2 | NA | TRBV5-1 | once | CASSPTKAGVNYGYTF | TGCGCCAGCAGTCCGACCAAGGCAGGCGTGAACTATGGCTACACCTTC
TRBJ2-5 | NA | TRBV18 | few | CASSPPTGFKETQYF | TGTGCCAGCTCACCACCAACAGGGTTCAAAGAGACCCAGTACTTC
TRBJ1-3 | NA | TRBV6-5 | NA | CASSYVRGGNTIYF | TGTGCCAGCAGTTACGTCAGGGGAGGAAACACCATATATTTT